This T cell receptor (beta chain) derives from a study of cytomegalovirus exposure and HLA in healthy donors. Points from the study as a whole: Looking again later, the authors saw that most CMV-associated TCR beta chains seemed HLA-restricted. According to an earlier analysis, most TCR beta V segments yielded productive rearrangements about 87% or about 30% of the time.

The CDR3 sequence is 16 residues long. CDR1 and CDR2 from the germline V gene are MNHNS and SASEGT. V lost 2 bases to trimming and J lost 3 bases, with 17 bases between them. A note on this clone: Antigen unknown.

Primers for the PCR totalled 60 Vbeta and 13 Jbeta. Using immunoSEQ multiplex PCR, the repertoire was profiled, and TCRdb retains in-frame clones only, with some absent. The sample has about 100,000 clones; 73% are singletons. The rearrangement links TRBV6-1 to TRBJ2-7, with D maybe TRBD2 (6 bases). The clonotype originates from a man aged 35-49 years in good health and CMV-seronegative. The sample taken for sequencing was PBMCs. The CDR3 DNA sequence: TGTGCCAGCAGTGAAAATATTCGGGACTCTCGCTACGAGCAGTACTTC. Translation gives CASSENIRDSRYEQYF.